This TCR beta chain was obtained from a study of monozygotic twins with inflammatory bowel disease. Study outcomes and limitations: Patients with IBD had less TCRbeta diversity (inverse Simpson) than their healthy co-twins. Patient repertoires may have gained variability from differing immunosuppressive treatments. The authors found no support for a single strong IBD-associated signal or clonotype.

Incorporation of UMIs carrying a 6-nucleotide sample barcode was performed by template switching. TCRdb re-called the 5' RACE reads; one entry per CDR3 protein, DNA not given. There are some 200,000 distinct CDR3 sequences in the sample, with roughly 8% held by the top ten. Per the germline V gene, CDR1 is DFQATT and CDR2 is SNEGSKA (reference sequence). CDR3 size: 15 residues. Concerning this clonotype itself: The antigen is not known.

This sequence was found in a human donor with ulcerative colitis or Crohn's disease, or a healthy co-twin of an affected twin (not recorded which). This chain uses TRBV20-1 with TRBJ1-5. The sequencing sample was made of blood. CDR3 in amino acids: CSARLQLNSNQPQHF.